This passage covers 30 T cell receptor beta chains from one sample sequenced in a study of shared clonotypes between healthy human individuals. Libraries were prepared by immunoSEQ multiplex PCR; TCRdb keeps only in-frame clonotypes and omits some of them. The sample records about 680,000 clones, roughly 73% being singletons. Material for sequencing was memory CD4+ T cells sorted from blood. Subset reported: CD45RA-negative fraction. The origin of the receptors is a young woman in good health.

This chain links TRBV28 with TRBJ1-1, with 8 bases that match TRBD1. After removal of 1 base from V and 0 bases from J, the junction contained 4 bases not matched to a gene. The CDR3 has 16 amino acids. CDR1 and CDR2 (germline): MDHEN, SYDVKM. The CDR3: CASSLSRGRMNTEAFF. CDR3 nucleotides: TGTGCCAGCAGTTTATCCAGGGGGCGAATGAACACTGAAGCTTTCTTT.

The rearrangement links TRBV5-5 to TRBJ2-1; maybe TRBD2 (7 bases). V was pared by 0 bases and J by 6 bases, with 13 bases between. The CDR3 is 15 residues long. CDR1 and CDR2 from the germline V gene are SGHKS and YYEKEE (reference sequence). This chain's CDR3 is CASSLDREGSNEQFF. CDR3 in DNA: TGTGCCAGCAGCTTGGACAGGGAGGGGAGCAATGAGCAGTTCTTC.

This clone was found a few times. This chain connects TRBV27 to TRBJ2-5; D gene unclear. CDR3 length: 13 residues. The germline V gene has CDR1 MNHEY and CDR2 SMNVEV (reference sequence). The V gene lost 4 bases and the J gene lost 3 bases, with 9 bases spanning the gap. The chain's CDR3 is CASSYSAEETQYF. CDR3 DNA: TGTGCCAGCAGTTATTCCGCAGAAGAGACCCAGTACTTC.

The chain employs TRBV5-1 and TRBJ2-2; tentative D call: TRBD1 (5 bases). Trimming removed 1 base at V and 4 bases at J, with 11 bases between. The CDR3 is 15 amino acids. Germline V gives CDR1 SGHRS, CDR2 YFSETQ. The CDR3 loop is CASSLQGTGTGELFF. The DNA of the CDR3 is TGCGCCAGCAGCTTGCAGGGAACAGGCACCGGGGAGCTGTTTTTT. The full variable domain, rest sourced from reference TRBV5-1 and TRBJ2-2, is KAGVTQTPRYLIKTRGQQVTLSCSPISGHRSVSWYQQTPGQGLQFLFEYFSETQRNKGNFPGRFSGRQFSNSRSEMNVSTLELGDSALYLCASSLQGTGTGELFFGEGSRLTVL.

The chain joins TRBV7-3 to TRBJ1-5, with D hard to call. The germline gives CDR1 SGHTA, CDR2 FQGTGA. V shed 1 base and J shed 0 bases, with 13 bases lying between them. The CDR3 has 17 amino acids. CDR3 region: CASSLMAGMYSNQPQHF. CDR3 sequence (DNA): TGTGCCAGCAGCTTAATGGCAGGCATGTATAGCAATCAGCCCCAGCATTTT.

The gene calls are TRBV5-1 and TRBJ1-1; D not resolved. The CDR3 has 13 amino acids. The germline V and J ends were trimmed by 1 base and 6 bases, with 10 bases remaining between them. Germline lookup yields CDR1 SGHRS and CDR2 YFSETQ. CDR3: CASSLIPAAEAFF. The CDR3 nucleotides read TGCGCCAGCAGCTTGATTCCAGCCGCTGAAGCTTTCTTT. The entire variable domain, with the rest obtained from reference TRBV5-1 and TRBJ1-1, is as follows: KAGVTQTPRYLIKTRGQQVTLSCSPISGHRSVSWYQQTPGQGLQFLFEYFSETQRNKGNFPGRFSGRQFSNSRSEMNVSTLELGDSALYLCASSLIPAAEAFFGQGTRLTVV.

As concerns this clone: Other nucleotide sequences from this sample produce the same CDR3. The chain has TRBV19 and TRBJ2-7; 9 bases align to TRBD1. Trimming at V came to 6 bases and at J to 2 bases, leaving 5 bases not matched to a gene. The CDR3 covers 14 residues. Germline-derived CDR1 and CDR2 are LNHDA and SQIVND (reference sequence). The CDR3 spells CASRPGQGPYEQYF. For the CDR3, the DNA is TGTGCCAGTAGGCCGGGACAGGGCCCCTACGAGCAGTACTTC. Full variable domain (outside the CDR3, taken from reference TRBV19 and TRBJ2-7): DGGITQSPKYLFRKEGQNVTLSCEQNLNHDAMYWYRQDPGQGLRLIYYSQIVNDFQKGDIAEGYSVSREKKESFPLTVTSAQKNPTAFYLCASRPGQGPYEQYFGPGTRLTVT.

V usage is TRBV27 and J usage is TRBJ1-1, with 12 positions matching TRBD1. The germline gives CDR1 MNHEY, CDR2 SMNVEV (reference sequence). The CDR3 consists of 15 residues. J gave up 10 bases and V 0 bases, and 6 bases lay outside the gene matches. The CDR3 DNA reads TGTGCCAGCAGTTTATCCCCGGGACAGGGGGCGCGAGCTTTCTTT. It codes for CASSLSPGQGARAFF.

This chain links TRBV7-9 with TRBJ2-3; 7 nucleotides align to TRBD2. This CDR3 spans 16 amino acids. Germline V lookup: CDR1 SEHNR, CDR2 FQNEAQ (reference sequence). Germline trimming cut 1 base from V and 2 bases from J; bases unmatched to any gene: 6. DNA for the CDR3: TGTGCCAGCAGCTTAGGTGCTAGCGGAATCACAGATACGCAGTATTTT. Protein sequence: CASSLGASGITDTQYF.

This clone was detected many times. The chain is built from TRBV5-1 and TRBJ2-3; D tentatively fits TRBD1 or TRBD2 (5 bases each). Looked up from germline, CDR1 is SGHRS and CDR2 is YFSETQ. Trimming took off 5 bases at V and 2 bases at J, with 18 bases between the two ends. This CDR3 has 16 amino acids. The CDR3 region has the DNA TGCGCCAGCAGTATTGGGACCAGCCATCTCACAGATACGCAGTATTTT. The encoded protein is CASSIGTSHLTDTQYF. The complete variable domain, with remaining parts taken from reference TRBV5-1 and TRBJ2-3, reads KAGVTQTPRYLIKTRGQQVTLSCSPISGHRSVSWYQQTPGQGLQFLFEYFSETQRNKGNFPGRFSGRQFSNSRSEMNVSTLELGDSALYLCASSIGTSHLTDTQYFGPGTRLTVL.

The rearrangement links TRBV7-9 to TRBJ1-2, with TRBD1 matching 7 bases. CDR1 and CDR2 from the germline V gene are SEHNR and FQNEAQ (reference sequence). The trim removed 5 bases at V and 7 bases at J, leaving 7 bases unmatched. CDR3 size: 13 residues. CDR3 DNA sequence: TGTGCCAGCAGCGATGAACAGGGGCTTGGCTACACCTTC. Residues: CASSDEQGLGYTF.

The chain carries TRBV2 and TRBJ1-2; D unclear. Deletions cut 0 bases from V and 8 bases from J, with 16 bases between. Germline V gives CDR1 SNHLY, CDR2 FYNNEI. The CDR3 runs 15 residues. CDR3 sequence reads: CASSEASRAGGGYTF. The CDR3 nucleotides read TGTGCCAGCAGTGAAGCGTCGAGGGCAGGAGGGGGCTACACCTTC.

This chain uses TRBV28 with TRBJ2-7; D possibly matches TRBD1 or TRBD2 (6 bases each). Per the germline V gene, CDR1 is MDHEN and CDR2 is SYDVKM. The CDR3 spans 15 residues. Between the trimmed V and J ends, which lost 4 bases and 6 bases, there was a span of 19 bases. The DNA for the CDR3 is TGTGCCAGCAGTTACGGGGGACATAGGGGCGGCGAGCAGTACTTC. Encoded protein: CASSYGGHRGGEQYF.

The rearrangement joins TRBV6-1 to TRBJ2-2, with TRBD1 matching 7 bases. The J segment lost 3 bases and the V segment lost 10 bases, leaving 5 bases of the junction unmatched. CDR1 MNHNS and CDR2 SASEGT come from the germline V gene. CDR3 length: 13 amino acids. The CDR3 nucleotides are TGTGCCATACAGGGGTTTTACACCGGGGAGCTGTTTTTT. This codes for CAIQGFYTGELFF.

The V gene is TRBV5-4, the J gene TRBJ2-7; 10 nucleotides match TRBD2. CDR1 and CDR2 (germline): SGHNT, YYREEE (reference sequence). The CDR3 is 15 residues long. The V gene end was trimmed by 4 bases and the J gene end by 7 bases; junction bases not matched to a gene: 11. In DNA form, the CDR3 reads TGTGCCAGCAGCGTCCCGGGACTAGCGACGCGGGAGCAGTACTTC. Its protein is CASSVPGLATREQYF.

This clone has just a few counts. Additional DNA sequences in this sample encode the identical CDR3. The DNA for the CDR3 is TGTGCCATCGGACAGGGGGCGGCAGATACGCAGTATTTT. Its protein product is CAIGQGAADTQYF. The chain has TRBV10-3 and TRBJ2-3; 11 nucleotides agree with TRBD1. With V trimmed by 8 bases and J by 4 bases, 2 bases remained unmatched. CDR1 is ENHRY, CDR2 SYGVKD, per germline. The CDR3 spans 13 residues.

The gene calls are TRBV9 and TRBJ2-5; 12 nucleotides line up with TRBD2. Germline V gene lookup returns CDR1 SGDLS and CDR2 YYNGEE. Trimming took 1 base from V and 4 from J; bases not matched to a gene: 2. The CDR3 totals 15 residues. The CDR3 spells CASSVSLAGGETQYF. The CDR3, as DNA: TGTGCCAGCAGCGTATCACTAGCGGGAGGAGAGACCCAGTACTTC.

V gene TRBV5-1 combines with J gene TRBJ2-1; TRBD2 might be the D (6 bases). The CDR3 runs 15 residues. The V and J ends lost 1 base and 4 bases respectively, with 12 bases between them. CDR1 and CDR2 (germline): SGHRS, YFSETQ. The CDR3 sequence is CASSLSVGGYNEQFF. The CDR3 coding sequence is TGCGCCAGCAGCTTGTCGGTGGGGGGTTACAATGAGCAGTTCTTC. Full variable domain (outside the CDR3, taken from reference TRBV5-1 and TRBJ2-1): KAGVTQTPRYLIKTRGQQVTLSCSPISGHRSVSWYQQTPGQGLQFLFEYFSETQRNKGNFPGRFSGRQFSNSRSEMNVSTLELGDSALYLCASSLSVGGYNEQFFGPGTRLTVL.

This rearrangement joins TRBV5-1 to TRBJ2-3; no clear D. V was shortened by 0 bases and J by 2 bases, with 10 bases between the two germline ends. CDR1 and CDR2 (germline): SGHRS, YFSETQ. CDR3 length: 15 residues. CDR3 amino acids: CASSLGNSLTDTQYF. In DNA form, the CDR3 reads TGCGCCAGCAGCTTGGGGAACAGCCTCACAGATACGCAGTATTTT.

In this sample, this clone turned up once. The genes are TRBV2 and TRBJ2-1; 7 bases agree with TRBD1. The CDR3 consists of 15 residues. From germline, CDR1 is SNHLY and CDR2 FYNNEI. V gave up 4 bases and J gave up 8 bases; unmatched junction bases: 11. CDR3 sequence reads: CASSVYSRGFDEQFF. The CDR3 DNA sequence: TGTGCCAGCAGTGTGTATTCCAGGGGGTTCGATGAGCAGTTCTTC.

This clone was observed a few times. The V gene is TRBV4-1, the J gene TRBJ2-5; 12 positions agree with TRBD2. Germline CDR1 MGHRA, CDR2 YSYEKL. The CDR3 covers 17 residues. Losses at the gene ends were 2 bases for V and 5 bases for J; bases not matched to a gene: 9. Here the CDR3 DNA reads TGCGCCAGCAGCCAATCACTAGCGGGAGGTTTCACGGAGACCCAGTACTTC. Amino acids: CASSQSLAGGFTETQYF.

V usage is TRBV5-4 and J usage is TRBJ2-5; 9 nucleotides agree with TRBD2. Germline V gene lookup returns CDR1 SGHNT and CDR2 YYREEE (reference sequence). V lost 0 bases and J lost 0; bases outside the gene matches: 3. The CDR3 is 16 amino acids. The CDR3 sequence: CASSLGTSAYQETQYF. The CDR3 DNA reads TGTGCCAGCAGCTTGGGGACTAGCGCATACCAAGAGACCCAGTACTTC.

The chain carries TRBV6-5 and TRBJ1-4; TRBD1 is a possible D gene (6 bases). Germline CDR1 MNHEY, CDR2 SVGAGI. The length of the CDR3 is 15 residues. Trimming left V 5 bases short and J 0 bases short, with 10 bases between. The CDR3 loop reads CASSLHRATNEKLFF. The CDR3 DNA reads TGTGCCAGCAGTCTTCACAGGGCAACTAATGAAAAACTGTTTTTT.

The chain carries TRBV7-8 and TRBJ2-7, with D unclear. V lost 3 bases, J lost 1 base, and 13 bases lay in between. Germline V gives CDR1 SGHVS, CDR2 FQNEAQ. The CDR3 has 15 amino acids. DNA for the CDR3: TGTGCCAGCAGCTTGGTCAAGCTGGGTTCCTACGAGCAGTACTTC. Residues: CASSLVKLGSYEQYF.

With respect to this clone: This could be a read error, since a much larger clone is one nucleotide away. The V call is TRBV29-1, the J call TRBJ2-3; the D gene is possibly TRBD2 (6 bases). Trimming took 5 bases from V and 6 from J, leaving 21 bases between them. This CDR3 has 15 residues. Germline V CDR1 and CDR2: SQVTM, ANQGSEA. The CDR3 region has the DNA TGCAGCGTTAATGGGGTGGTGGGGAGGCGTGATACGCAGTATTTT. This translates into CSVNGVVGRRDTQYF.

The J gene is TRBJ1-1, the V gene TRBV5-6; perhaps TRBD1 as D (5 bases). CDR1 and CDR2 from the germline V gene are SGHDT and YYEEEE. The CDR3 is made up of 13 amino acids. The V end was cut by 0 bases, the J end by 11 bases, with 14 bases between. CDR3 sequence: CASSLGQGLQAFF. DNA of the CDR3: TGTGCCAGCAGCTTGGGGCAGGGTCTCCAGGCTTTCTTT. The full variable domain, completed using reference TRBV5-6 and TRBJ1-1, is DAGVTQSPTHLIKTRGQQVTLRCSPKSGHDTVSWYQQALGQGPQFIFQYYEEEERQRGNFPDRFSGHQFPNYSSELNVNALLLGDSALYLCASSLGQGLQAFFGQGTRLTVV.

The chain carries TRBV27 and TRBJ1-5; possible D gene TRBD1, 5 bases. Deletions cut 7 bases from V and 5 bases from J, with 15 bases between. The V gene's germline CDR1 is MNHEY and CDR2 SMNVEV (reference sequence). The CDR3 is made up of 14 amino acids. The CDR3 nucleotides are TGTGCCAGCATGCCTTGGGTGGGGGATCAGCCCCAGCATTTT. Amino acid sequence: CASMPWVGDQPQHF.

This clone was recorded a few times. Other DNA sequences in the sample encode the same CDR3. The chain has TRBV6-1 and TRBJ1-5; D ambiguous. The CDR3 contains 13 residues. Germline loops: CDR1 MNHNS, CDR2 SASEGT. Trimming cost V 4 bases and J 2 bases, with 6 bases left between them. CDR3 loop: CASSGGRNQPQHF. The CDR3 nucleotides are TGTGCCAGCAGTGGCGGGCGCAATCAGCCCCAGCATTTT.

Worth noting for this clone: With a much larger clone just one base away, this may be a read error. The same CDR3 is also encoded by other DNA sequences in this sample. DNA for the CDR3: TGCGCCAGCAGCTTTTCGAGCTCCTACAATGAGCAGTTCTTC. As protein: CASSFSSSYNEQFF. The chain has TRBV5-1 and TRBJ2-1; D not certain. The CDR3 spans 14 residues. The V and J ends lost 2 bases and 0 bases respectively, with 6 bases between them. The V gene's germline CDR1 is SGHRS and CDR2 YFSETQ.

This clone has more than one count but fewer than ten. The chain is built from TRBV25-1 and TRBJ2-2; D unclear. The CDR3 contains 14 residues. Germline CDR1 MGHDK, CDR2 SYGVNS. V lost 1 base to trimming and J lost 4 bases, with 7 bases between them. The CDR3 here is CASSEFETTGELFF. DNA for the CDR3: TGTGCCAGCAGTGAATTCGAGACCACCGGGGAGCTGTTTTTT.